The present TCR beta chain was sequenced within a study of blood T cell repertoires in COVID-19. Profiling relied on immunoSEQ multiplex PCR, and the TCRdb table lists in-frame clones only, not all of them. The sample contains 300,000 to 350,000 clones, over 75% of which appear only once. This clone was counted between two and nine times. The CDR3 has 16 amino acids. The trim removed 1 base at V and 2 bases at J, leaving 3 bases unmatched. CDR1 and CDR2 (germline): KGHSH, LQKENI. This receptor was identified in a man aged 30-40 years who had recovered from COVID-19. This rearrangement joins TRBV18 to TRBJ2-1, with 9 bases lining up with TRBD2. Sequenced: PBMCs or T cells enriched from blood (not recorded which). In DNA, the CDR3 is TGTGCCAGCTCACCACAAGCGGGGGGAGCCTACAATGAGCAGTTCTTC. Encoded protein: CASSPQAGGAYNEQFF.